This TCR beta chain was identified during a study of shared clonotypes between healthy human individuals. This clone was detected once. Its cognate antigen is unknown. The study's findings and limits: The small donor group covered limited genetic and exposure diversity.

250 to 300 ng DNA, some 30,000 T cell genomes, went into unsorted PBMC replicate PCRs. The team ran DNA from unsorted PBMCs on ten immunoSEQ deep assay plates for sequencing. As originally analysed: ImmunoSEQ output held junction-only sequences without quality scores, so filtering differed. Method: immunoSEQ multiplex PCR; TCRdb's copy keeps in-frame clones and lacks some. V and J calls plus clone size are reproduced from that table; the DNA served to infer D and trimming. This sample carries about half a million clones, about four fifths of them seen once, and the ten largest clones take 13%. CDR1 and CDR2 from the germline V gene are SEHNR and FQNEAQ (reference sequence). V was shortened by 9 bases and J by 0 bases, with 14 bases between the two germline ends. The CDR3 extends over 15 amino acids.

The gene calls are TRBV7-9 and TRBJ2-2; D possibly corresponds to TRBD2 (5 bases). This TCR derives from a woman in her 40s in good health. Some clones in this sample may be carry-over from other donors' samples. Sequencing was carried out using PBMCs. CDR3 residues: CARTRVATNTGELFF. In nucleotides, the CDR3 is TGTGCCAGGACCCGGGTAGCGACGAACACCGGGGAGCTGTTTTTT. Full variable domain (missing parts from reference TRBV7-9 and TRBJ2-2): DTGVSQNPRHKITKRGQNVTFRCDPISEHNRLYWYRQTLGQGPEFLTYFQNEAQLEKSRLLSDRFSAERPKGSFSTLEIQRTEQGDSAMYLCARTRVATNTGELFFGEGSRLTVL.